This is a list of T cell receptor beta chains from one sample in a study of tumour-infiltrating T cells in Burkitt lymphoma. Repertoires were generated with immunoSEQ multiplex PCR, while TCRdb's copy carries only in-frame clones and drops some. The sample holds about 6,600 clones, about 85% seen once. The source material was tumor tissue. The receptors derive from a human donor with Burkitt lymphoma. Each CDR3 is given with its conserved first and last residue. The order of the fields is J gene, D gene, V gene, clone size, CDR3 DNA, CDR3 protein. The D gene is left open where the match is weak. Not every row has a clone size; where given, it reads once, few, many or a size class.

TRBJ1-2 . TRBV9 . TGTGCCAGCAGCCCAAGACAGTTAGACAATCGCTATGGCTACACCTTC CASSPRQLDNRYGYTF
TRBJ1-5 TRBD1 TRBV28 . TGTGCCAGCAGCACGGATGGACAGGGGAACAATCAGCCCCAGCATTTT CASSTDGQGNNQPQHF
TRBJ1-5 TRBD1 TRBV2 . TGTGCCAGCGCAGGGGGACAGGGGTGGAATCAGCCCCAGCATTTT CASAGGQGWNQPQHF
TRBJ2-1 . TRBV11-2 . TGTGCCAGCAGCAAACAGAATTTTGTTTCTGGTGAGCAGTTCTTC CASSKQNFVSGEQFF
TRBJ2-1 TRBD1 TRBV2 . TGTGCCAGCAGAGTCAGGGACAGCCTTTACAATGAGCAGTTCTTC CASRVRDSLYNEQFF
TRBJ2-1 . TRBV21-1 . TGCGCGGCGGCCCAAAGGTATGAGCAGTTCTTC CAAAQRYEQFF
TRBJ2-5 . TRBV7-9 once TGTGCCAGCAGCCGCCCATCAGAGACCCAGTACTTC CASSRPSETQYF
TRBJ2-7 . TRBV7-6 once TGTGCCAGCAGCCCCGGGCCCCCGCAGGAGCAGTACTTC CASSPGPPQEQYF
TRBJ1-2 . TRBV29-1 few TGCAGCGTTGAAGATCTTCGACGGAGGGTGAACTATGGCTACACCTTC CSVEDLRRRVNYGYTF
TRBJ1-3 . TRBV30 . TGTGCCTGGGCTACCGGGGTTGCGGGAGCTGGAAACACCATATATTTT CAWATGVAGAGNTIYF
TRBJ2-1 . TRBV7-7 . TGTGCTAGCAGCTTAGAGGGGACACCTCCATACAATGAGCAGTTCTTC CASSLEGTPPYNEQFF
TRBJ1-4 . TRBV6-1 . TGTGCCAGCAGTGACCGGGGGCGGGAAAAACTGTTTTTT CASSDRGREKLFF
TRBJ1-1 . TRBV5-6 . TGTGCCAGCACCCAACCATCCCGCACTGAAGCTTTCTTT CASTQPSRTEAFF
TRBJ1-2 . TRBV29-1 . TGCAGCGTGACCGGACGGAACTCCGGGGGCTACACCTTC CSVTGRNSGGYTF
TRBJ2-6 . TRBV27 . TGTGCCAGCAGTTTATCGGGGTGGGATCGTCCTGGGGCCAACGTCCTGACTTTC CASSLSGWDRPGANVLTF
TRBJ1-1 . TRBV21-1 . TGTGCCAGCAGCAACGCTCCTCCGATAGCTTTCTTT CASSNAPPIAFF
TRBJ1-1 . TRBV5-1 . TGCGCCAGCAGCTTGACGTTGAACACTGAAGCTTTCTTT CASSLTLNTEAFF
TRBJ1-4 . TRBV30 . TGTGCCGGAACCGGGGGGAGGTTCGGTGGCGAAAAACTGTTTTTT CAGTGGRFGGEKLFF
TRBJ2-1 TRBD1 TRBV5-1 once TGCGCCAGCAAAACAGGGGCCTACAATGAGCAGTTCTTC CASKTGAYNEQFF
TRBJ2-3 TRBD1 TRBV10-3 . TGTGCCATCAGTGGGACAGGGCTAGGGCCTTTTTTT CAISGTGLGPFF
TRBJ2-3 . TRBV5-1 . TGCGCCAGCAGTCCCTCGGCACCAAGATTGGATACGCAGTATTTT CASSPSAPRLDTQYF
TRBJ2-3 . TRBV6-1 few TGTGCCAGCAGGGCGTCGGGAGATACGCAGTATTTT CASRASGDTQYF
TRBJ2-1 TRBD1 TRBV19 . TGTGCCAGTAGTAGACAGGGGGCATCCTACAATGAGCAGTTCTTC CASSRQGASYNEQFF
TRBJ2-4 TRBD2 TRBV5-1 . TGCGCCAGCAGCTTGGAGGGCGGGGGGGCCACCAAAAACATTCAGTACTTC CASSLEGGGATKNIQYF
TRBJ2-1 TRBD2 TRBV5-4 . TGTGCCAGCAGGATAGCGGGAGGCCCCTACAATGAGCAGTTCTTC CASRIAGGPYNEQFF
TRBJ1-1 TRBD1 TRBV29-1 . TGCAGCGTATGGACAGGGAGCACTGAAGCTTTCTTT CSVWTGSTEAFF
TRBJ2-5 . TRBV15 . TGTGCCACCAGCAGGTTAACACAGGGATCAGGGAGGGAGACCCAGTACTTC CATSRLTQGSGRETQYF
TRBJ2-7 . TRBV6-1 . TGTGCCAGCAGTGAAATTCAGGGGTGGTCCTACGAGCAGTACTTC CASSEIQGWSYEQYF
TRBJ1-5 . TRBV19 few TGTGCCAGTAGTATGAGGATAGGGCCCCAGCATTTT CASSMRIGPQHF
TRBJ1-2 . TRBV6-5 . TGTGCCAGCAGTTACTCGGAGGGGAGCGGCTACACCTTC CASSYSEGSGYTF
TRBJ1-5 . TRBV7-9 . TGTGCCAGCAGCTCAGGATACGGGACAAACCGTAATCAGCCCCAGCATTTT CASSSGYGTNRNQPQHF
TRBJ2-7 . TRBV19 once TGTGCCAGTAGTATTGACACCTACGAGCAGTACTTC CASSIDTYEQYF
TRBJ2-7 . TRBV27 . TGTGCCAGCAGCCGGACAATGTCGGCAATGTTCGAGCAGTACTTC CASSRTMSAMFEQYF
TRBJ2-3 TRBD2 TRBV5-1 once TGCGCCAGCAGCGACGCGGGAGGATCAGATACGCAGTATTTT CASSDAGGSDTQYF
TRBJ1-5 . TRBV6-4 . TGTGCCAGCAGTGATTCGAAGCTAGGACATAAGAATCAGCCCCAGCATTTT CASSDSKLGHKNQPQHF
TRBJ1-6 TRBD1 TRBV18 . TGTGCCAGCTCACCACAGGGGGCAAATTCACCCCTCCACTTT CASSPQGANSPLHF
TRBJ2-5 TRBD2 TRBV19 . TGTGCCAGTAGTATCTCAAGAACTAGCGGGGGGGAGACCCAGTACTTC CASSISRTSGGETQYF
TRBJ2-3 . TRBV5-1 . TGCGCCAGCCGGGGGCGGGAATACACAGATACGCAGTATTTT CASRGREYTDTQYF
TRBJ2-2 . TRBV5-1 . TGCGCCAGCACCCCTGCGTCCGGGGGTAACACCGGGGAGCTGTTTTTT CASTPASGGNTGELFF
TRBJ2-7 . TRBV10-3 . TGTGCCATCAGCCCCAGGGACCCCAGGTCCTACGAGCAGTACTTC CAISPRDPRSYEQYF
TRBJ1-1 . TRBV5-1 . TGCGCCAGCAGCTCTAAGACAGGTTTTATGAACACTGAAGCTTTCTTT CASSSKTGFMNTEAFF
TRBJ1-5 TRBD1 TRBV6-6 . TGTGCCGGACAGGATGACGCGGGCAATCAGCCCCAGCATTTT CAGQDDAGNQPQHF
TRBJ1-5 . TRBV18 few TGTGCCAGCTCACCATCACAGGGCCAGCCCCAGCATTTT CASSPSQGQPQHF
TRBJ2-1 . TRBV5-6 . TGTGCCAGCAGCTCTGGGAATGAGCAGTTCTTC CASSSGNEQFF
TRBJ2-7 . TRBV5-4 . TGTGCCAGCAGCCCAATGGAGGATGGCTTCTACGAGCAGTACTTC CASSPMEDGFYEQYF
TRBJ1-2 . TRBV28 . TGTGCCAGCAGTACACTACCAGGGGACGTTTTAGATGGCTACACCTTC CASSTLPGDVLDGYTF
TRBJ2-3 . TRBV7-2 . TGTGCCAGCAGCCCGTCCCATAGCACAGATACGCAGTATTTT CASSPSHSTDTQYF
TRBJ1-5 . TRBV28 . TGTGCCAGCAGTCAAGGGGGATCCAATCAGCCCCAGCATTTT CASSQGGSNQPQHF
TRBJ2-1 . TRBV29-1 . TGCAGCGCCCGGGCGGGGCTAGCAGCCAATGAGCAGTTCTTC CSARAGLAANEQFF